This record covers a single T cell receptor (beta chain). Its antigen is as yet unknown. In germline, CDR1 is SGHNT, CDR2 YENEEA. The V gene lost 4 bases and the J gene lost 4 bases, with 20 bases spanning the gap. The CDR3 loop spans 16 amino acids. The data were obtained in a study of shared clonotypes between healthy human individuals. Profiling relied on immunoSEQ multiplex PCR, and the TCRdb table lists in-frame clones only, not all of them. The sample comprises over a million clones, 95% to 99% of which are singletons, and less than 0.55% rests with the top ten. Study-wide results and caveats: What rarefaction showed was incomplete sorted-subset sequencing despite large depth.

What was sequenced was naive CD4+ T cells sorted from blood. Stated subset: CD45RA+ positively selected. The chain has TRBV11-3 and TRBJ2-7; tentatively, D is TRBD1 (6 bases). This clonotype was sampled from a man aged 30-40 years in good health. The CDR3 coding sequence is TGTGCCAGCAGCTACGGACAGCTTGGCAGGAGTTACGAGCAGTACTTC. Translated, it gives CASSYGQLGRSYEQYF.